This T cell receptor beta chain is from a study of blood T cell repertoires in COVID-19. In the study overall: Sample material is recorded as cDNA or gDNA derived from T cells, B-cell-depleted T cells, or PBMCs.

Method: immunoSEQ multiplex PCR; TCRdb's copy keeps in-frame clones and lacks some. The sample records approximately 360,000 clones, around 92% being singletons. CDR1 and CDR2 (germline): LGHDT, YNNKEL (reference sequence). Trimming removed 1 base from V and 7 bases from J; junction bases left unmatched: 10. This CDR3 has 17 amino acids. Sequencing input: peripheral blood. The chain uses TRBV3-1 (or the pseudogene TRBV3-2) and TRBJ2-3, with TRBD2 identical over 11 bases. This clonotype originated in a man in his forties with acute or convalescent COVID-19. This CDR3 is CASSQGSGRVSANTQYF. For the CDR3, the DNA is TGTGCCAGCAGCCAAGGTAGCGGGAGGGTTTCCGCCAATACGCAGTATTTT.